This T cell receptor (beta chain) came from a study of T cell changes during pregnancy in multiple sclerosis. Assay: immunoSEQ multiplex PCR; the TCRdb copy retains only in-frame clones and omits some. The sample includes 65,000 to 85,000 clones, 90% to 95% seen only once; the top ten take roughly 0.9%. The source of this sequence is a female donor in good health, enrolled as a control in a pregnancy study. The specimen comprised peripheral blood, sampled in the second trimester of pregnancy.

The CDR3 is CASSSGVQETQYF. The CDR3 DNA is TGTGCCAGCAGTTCCGGGGTCCAAGAGACCCAGTACTTC. The V gene is TRBV6-6, the J gene TRBJ2-5; a weak D match, TRBD2 (5 bases). The V and J ends lost 4 bases and 1 base respectively, with 7 bases between them. Germline V gene data show CDR1 as MNHNY and CDR2 as SVGAGI (reference sequence). The CDR3 totals 13 residues.